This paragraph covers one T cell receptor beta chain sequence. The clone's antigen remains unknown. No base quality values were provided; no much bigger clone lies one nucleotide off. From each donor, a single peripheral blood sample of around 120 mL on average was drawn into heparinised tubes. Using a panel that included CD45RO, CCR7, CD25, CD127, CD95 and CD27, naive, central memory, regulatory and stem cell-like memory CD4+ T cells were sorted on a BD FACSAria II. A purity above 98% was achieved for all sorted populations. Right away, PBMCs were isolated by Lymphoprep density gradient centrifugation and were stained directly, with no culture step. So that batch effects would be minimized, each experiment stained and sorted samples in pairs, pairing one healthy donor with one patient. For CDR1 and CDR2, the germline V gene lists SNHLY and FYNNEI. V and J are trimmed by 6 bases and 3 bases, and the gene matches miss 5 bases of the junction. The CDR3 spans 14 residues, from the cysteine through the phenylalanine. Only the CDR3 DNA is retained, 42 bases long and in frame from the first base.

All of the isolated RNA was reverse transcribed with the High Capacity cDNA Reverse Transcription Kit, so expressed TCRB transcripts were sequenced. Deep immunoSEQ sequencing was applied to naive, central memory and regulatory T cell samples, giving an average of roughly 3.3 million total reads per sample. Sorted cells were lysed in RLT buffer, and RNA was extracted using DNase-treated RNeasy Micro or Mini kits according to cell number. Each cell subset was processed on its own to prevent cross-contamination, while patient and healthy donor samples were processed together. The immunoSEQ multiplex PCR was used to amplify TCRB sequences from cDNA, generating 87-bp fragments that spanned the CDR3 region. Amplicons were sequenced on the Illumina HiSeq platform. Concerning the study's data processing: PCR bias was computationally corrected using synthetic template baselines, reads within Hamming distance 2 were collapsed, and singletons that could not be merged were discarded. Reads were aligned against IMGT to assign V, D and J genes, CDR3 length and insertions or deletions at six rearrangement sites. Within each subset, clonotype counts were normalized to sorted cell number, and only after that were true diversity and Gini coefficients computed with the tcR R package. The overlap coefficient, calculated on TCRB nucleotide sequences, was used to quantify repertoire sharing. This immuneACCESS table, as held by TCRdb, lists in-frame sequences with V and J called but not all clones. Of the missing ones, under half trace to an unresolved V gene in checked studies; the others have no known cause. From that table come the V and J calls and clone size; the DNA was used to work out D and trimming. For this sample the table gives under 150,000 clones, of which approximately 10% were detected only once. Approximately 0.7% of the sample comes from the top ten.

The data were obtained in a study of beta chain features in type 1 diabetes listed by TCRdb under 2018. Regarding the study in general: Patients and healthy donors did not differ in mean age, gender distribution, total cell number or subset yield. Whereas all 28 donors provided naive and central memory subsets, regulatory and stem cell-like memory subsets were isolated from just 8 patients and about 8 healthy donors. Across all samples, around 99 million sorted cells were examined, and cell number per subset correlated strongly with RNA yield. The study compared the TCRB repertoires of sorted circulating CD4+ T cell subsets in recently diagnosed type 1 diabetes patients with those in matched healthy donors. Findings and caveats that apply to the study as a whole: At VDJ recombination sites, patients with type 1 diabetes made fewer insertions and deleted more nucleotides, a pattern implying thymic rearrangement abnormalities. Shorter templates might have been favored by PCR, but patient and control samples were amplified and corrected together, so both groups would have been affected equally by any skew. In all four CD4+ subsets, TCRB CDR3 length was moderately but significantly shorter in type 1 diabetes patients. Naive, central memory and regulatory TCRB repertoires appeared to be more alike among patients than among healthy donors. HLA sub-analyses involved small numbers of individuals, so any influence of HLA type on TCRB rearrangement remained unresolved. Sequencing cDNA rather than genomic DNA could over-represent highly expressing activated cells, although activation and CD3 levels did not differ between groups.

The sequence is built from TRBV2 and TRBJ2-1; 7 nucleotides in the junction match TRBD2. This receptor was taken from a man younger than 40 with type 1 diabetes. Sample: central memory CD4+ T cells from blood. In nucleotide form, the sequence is TGTGCCAGCAGGCCGGGCGGGGGCTACAATGAGCAGTTCTTC. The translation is CASRPGGGYNEQFF.